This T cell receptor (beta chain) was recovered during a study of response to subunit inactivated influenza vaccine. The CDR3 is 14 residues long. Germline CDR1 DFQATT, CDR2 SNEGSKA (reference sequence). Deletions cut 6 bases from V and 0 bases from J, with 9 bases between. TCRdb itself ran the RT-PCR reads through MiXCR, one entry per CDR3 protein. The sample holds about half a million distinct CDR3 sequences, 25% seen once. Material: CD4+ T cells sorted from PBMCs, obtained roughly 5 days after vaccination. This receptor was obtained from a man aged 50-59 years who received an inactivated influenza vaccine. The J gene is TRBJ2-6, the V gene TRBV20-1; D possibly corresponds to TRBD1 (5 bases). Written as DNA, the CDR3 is TGCAGTGCACAGGACAACTCTGGGGCCAACGTCCTGACTTTC. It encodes CSAQDNSGANVLTF.